The 8 T cell receptor beta chains given below trace back to one sample, sequenced in a study of metastatic and nonmetastatic thyroid tumors. TCRdb re-analyzed the PCR reads using MiXCR. Altogether 20,000 to 30,000 clones are present, around 13% being singletons, with the ten largest covering nearly 5%. All patients reached thyroid surgery having received no treatment beforehand. The sequenced sample consisted of blood. These receptors originate from a female donor with papillary thyroid cancer or a benign thyroid nodule (not recorded which). Some clones in this sample may be carry-over from other donors' samples.

This clone has ten or more counts. This chain joins TRBV19 and TRBJ1-1; D is ambiguous. V was clipped by 9 bases and J by 0 bases, with 14 bases between them. The CDR3 has 14 amino acids. In germline, CDR1 is LNHDA, CDR2 SQIVND (reference sequence). CDR3 sequence (DNA): TGTGCCAGCAACATCGGACGGCTGAACACTGAAGCTTTCTTT. Residues: CASNIGRLNTEAFF.

At least ten counts were recorded for this clone. The CDR3 reads CASSLGLETVYEQYF. CDR3 DNA sequence: TGTGCCAGCAGCTTAGGGTTAGAGACAGTATACGAGCAGTACTTC. The J gene is TRBJ2-7, the V gene TRBV7-2; D possibly corresponds to TRBD1 (5 bases). Germline assignment: CDR1 SGHTA and CDR2 FQGNSA. The length of the CDR3 is 15 residues. The V and J ends lost 1 base and 4 bases respectively, with 14 bases between them.

About this clone itself: A much larger clone sits a single nucleotide away, making a read error possible. V gene TRBV15 combines with J gene TRBJ1-4, with D perhaps matching TRBD1 (6 bases). The germline V gene encodes CDR1 LNHNV and CDR2 YYDKDF (reference sequence). The CDR3 runs to 16 residues. Trimming stripped 1 base from V and 4 bases from J, with 13 bases between. The CDR3: CATSRGGGAGNEKLFF. CDR3 nucleotides: TGTGCCACCAGCAGAGGTGGGGGGGCTGGTAATGAAAAACTGTTTTTT.

This clone was seen at least ten times. The rearrangement links TRBV19 to TRBJ1-5; tentatively, D is TRBD1 (6 bases). CDR1 is LNHDA, CDR2 SQIVND, per germline (reference sequence). The CDR3 contains 14 residues. Trimming left V 10 bases short and J 2 bases short, with 15 bases between. The CDR3 protein is CATSPGARNQPQHF. CDR3 nucleotides: TGTGCCACTAGCCCGGGGGCCCGCAATCAGCCCCAGCATTTT.

This clone was seen a handful of times. J is TRBJ1-6 and V is TRBV20-1; TRBD1 matches 8 bases. V gave up 2 bases and J gave up 9 bases; unmatched junction bases: 9. Germline loops: CDR1 DFQATT, CDR2 SNEGSKA (reference sequence). CDR3 size: 15 residues. CDR3 amino acids: CSARPPDRDSSPLHF. CDR3 DNA sequence: TGCAGTGCTAGACCTCCGGACAGGGACAGTTCACCCCTCCACTTT.

This clone occurred many times. The rearrangement joins TRBV6-4 to TRBJ2-2; possibly TRBD2 for D (5 bases). Deletions cut 2 bases from V and 7 bases from J, with 5 bases between. Germline loops: CDR1 MRHNA, CDR2 SNTAGT. The CDR3 sequence is 12 residues long. CDR3 in DNA: TGTGCCAGCAGTGACGGAGGCGGGGAGCTGTTTTTT. Its translation is CASSDGGGELFF.

The table lists this clone with many counts. The J gene is TRBJ2-1, the V gene TRBV19; 9 nucleotides match TRBD2. The CDR3 contains 15 residues. Germline V gives CDR1 LNHDA, CDR2 SQIVND (reference sequence). V lost 4 bases to trimming and J lost 4 bases; unmatched junction nucleotides: 5. CDR3 coding DNA: TGTGCCAGTAGTACCTCTAGCGGGATATACAATGAGCAGTTCTTC. Its translation is CASSTSSGIYNEQFF.

Many counts were recorded for this clone. The J gene is TRBJ2-5, the V gene TRBV3-1, with 11 bases lining up with TRBD2. The CDR3 covers 17 residues. With V trimmed by 3 bases and J by 5 bases, 11 bases remained unmatched. CDR1 and CDR2 (germline): LGHDT, YNNKEL (reference sequence). CDR3 protein: CASSHGCSGRGQETQYF. The CDR3 DNA is TGTGCCAGCAGCCATGGGTGTAGCGGGAGGGGGCAGGAGACCCAGTACTTC.